The T cell receptor beta chain under discussion was sequenced for a study of blood T cell repertoires in COVID-19. Per the original methods: Nucleated cell counts were estimated from reference gene primer amplification. Produced via immunoSEQ multiplex PCR; TCRdb's table is partial and in-frame only. That table gives V, J and clone size, and the DNA gave D and trimming. The sample has about 160,000 clones; around nine tenths are singletons. The CDR3 runs 17 residues. V lost 2 bases and J lost 0, with 11 bases in between. The germline V gene encodes CDR1 ENHRY and CDR2 SYGVKD. Sequencing input: peripheral blood. This clonotype was sampled from a woman in her 70s with COVID-19, enrolled during active disease. J is TRBJ2-6 and V is TRBV10-3, with a weak D call TRBD1 (5 bases). The CDR3: CAISEKGWDSGANVLTF. Here the CDR3 DNA reads TGTGCCATCAGTGAGAAGGGGTGGGACTCTGGGGCCAACGTCCTGACTTTC.